The 19 T cell receptor beta chains below come from one sample, sequenced in a study of blood T cell repertoires in COVID-19. Data came from immunoSEQ multiplex PCR; TCRdb stores just in-frame clones and leaves some out. The sample includes over 120,000 clones, about nine tenths seen only once; the top ten take 11%. What was sequenced was PBMCs or T cells enriched from blood (not recorded which). Receptors originate from a man aged 55 to 70 who had recovered from COVID-19.

Here the CDR3 DNA reads TGCGCCAGCAGCCCCCGGGGACAGGGGAGCTCCTACGAGCAGTACTTC. It is translated as CASSPRGQGSSYEQYF. The chain uses TRBV4-1 and TRBJ2-7; 10 nucleotides align to TRBD1. The CDR3 length is 16 residues. Looked up from germline, CDR1 is MGHRA and CDR2 is YSYEKL. Germline trimming cut 4 bases from V and 0 bases from J; bases unmatched to any gene: 6.

The V gene is TRBV12-3 or TRBV12-4, the J gene TRBJ2-1; no reliable D call. V was trimmed by 3 bases and J by 8 bases, leaving 5 bases between them. This CDR3 contains 11 residues. The CDR3 DNA reads as TGTGCCAGCAGTTTTAGCCATGAGCAGTTCTTC. It specifies CASSFSHEQFF.

The chain couples TRBV10-3 to TRBJ2-1; 8 bases agree with TRBD1. The CDR3 has 13 amino acids. Germline values: CDR1 ENHRY, CDR2 SYGVKD. V lost 7 bases, J lost 10 bases, and 9 bases stayed unmatched. The CDR3: CAIKDDRGSEQFF. CDR3 DNA sequence: TGTGCCATCAAGGATGACAGGGGCAGCGAGCAGTTCTTC.

The V gene is TRBV7-9, the J gene TRBJ1-6, with 11 bases aligning to TRBD1. With V trimmed by 5 bases and J by 0 bases, 6 bases remained unmatched. This CDR3 contains 18 residues. Germline CDR1 SEHNR, CDR2 FQNEAQ (reference sequence). CDR3 region: CASSVWDRGSSYNSPLHF. The CDR3 nucleotides are TGTGCCAGCAGCGTCTGGGACAGGGGGAGCTCCTATAATTCACCCCTCCACTTT. Together with reference TRBV7-9 and TRBJ1-6, the CDR3 gives the full variable domain: DTGVSQNPRHKITKRGQNVTFRCDPISEHNRLYWYRQTLGQGPEFLTYFQNEAQLEKSRLLSDRFSAERPKGSFSTLEIQRTEQGDSAMYLCASSVWDRGSSYNSPLHFGNGTRLTVT.

The rearrangement uses TRBV10-1 and TRBJ1-5; no clear D. Germline V gene sequence: CDR1 WNHNN, CDR2 SYGVQD (reference sequence). Trimming took off 4 bases at V and 7 bases at J, with 8 bases between the two ends. This CDR3 has 12 residues. CDR3 nucleotide sequence: TGCGCCAGCAGTGCACCGGGACAGCCCCAGCATTTT. Amino acid sequence: CASSAPGQPQHF.

This chain connects TRBV4-1 to TRBJ2-4, with D tentatively TRBD1 (6 bases). Trimming took off 4 bases at V and 5 bases at J, with 9 bases between the two ends. The CDR3 runs to 13 residues. Germline V gene sequence: CDR1 MGHRA, CDR2 YSYEKL. CDR3 residues: CASSLQGENIQYF. The CDR3 nucleotides are TGCGCCAGCAGCCTACAGGGTGAAAACATTCAGTACTTC.

V usage is TRBV3-1 (or the pseudogene TRBV3-2) and J usage is TRBJ2-3; TRBD2 aligns across 9 bases. The germline V gene has CDR1 LGHDT and CDR2 YNNKEL (reference sequence). The CDR3 totals 18 residues. Trimming took 4 bases from V and 3 from J; bases not matched to a gene: 14. CDR3 sequence reads: CASSRGTSGPPGTDTQYF. The CDR3 DNA follows: TGTGCCAGCAGCCGCGGCACTAGCGGGCCACCCGGGACAGATACGCAGTATTTT.

J is TRBJ2-7 and V is TRBV19; 9 nucleotides agree with TRBD1. The ends lost 3 bases at V and 7 bases at J; junction bases unmatched: 7. Germline V gene sequence: CDR1 LNHDA, CDR2 SQIVND (reference sequence). The CDR3 is 14 residues long. This chain's CDR3 is CASSILQGAGEQYF. The CDR3 nucleotides are TGTGCCAGTAGTATTCTACAGGGGGCTGGAGAGCAGTACTTC.

V gene TRBV3-1 (or the pseudogene TRBV3-2) combines with J gene TRBJ1-1; a weak D match, TRBD1 (5 bases). This CDR3 region has 14 residues. V lost 1 base and J lost 3, with 9 bases in between. Germline loops: CDR1 LGHDT, CDR2 YNNKEL (reference sequence). The chain's CDR3 is CASSQAPGDTEAFF. CDR3 in DNA: TGTGCCAGCAGCCAAGCGCCGGGGGACACTGAAGCTTTCTTT.

The chain is built from TRBV28 and TRBJ2-7; 10 nucleotides agree with TRBD1. The CDR3 loop spans 15 amino acids. Germline trimming cut 3 bases from V and 4 bases from J; bases unmatched to any gene: 6. Per germline, CDR1 MDHEN and CDR2 SYDVKM. This CDR3 is CASSFFRDRGYEQYF. For the CDR3, the DNA is TGTGCCAGCAGTTTCTTCCGGGACAGGGGTTACGAGCAGTACTTC.

This chain connects TRBV11-2 to TRBJ1-1, with 7 bases that match TRBD1. V lost 4 bases, J lost 5 bases, and 4 bases stayed unmatched. Germline CDR1 is SGHAT and CDR2 is FQNNGV. The CDR3 length is 13 residues. Here the CDR3 reads CASSWGRGTEAFF. The CDR3 nucleotides are TGTGCCAGCAGCTGGGGCAGGGGGACTGAAGCTTTCTTT.

The J gene is TRBJ1-6, the V gene TRBV28; tentatively, D is TRBD1 (5 bases). The V and J ends lost 6 bases and 10 bases respectively, with 16 bases between them. Germline loops: CDR1 MDHEN, CDR2 SYDVKM. The CDR3 is 14 residues long. The CDR3 here is CASSPTGIGSPLHF. Here the CDR3 DNA reads TGTGCCAGCAGCCCTACAGGAATAGGCTCACCCCTCCACTTT.

This chain connects TRBV29-1 to TRBJ1-1; 10 positions agree with TRBD1. Germline loops: CDR1 SQVTM, CDR2 ANQGSEA. With 6 bases clipped from V and 5 bases from J, the junction kept 9 bases outside the gene matches. The CDR3 consists of 14 residues. In DNA, the CDR3 is TGCAGCGTCCGTTTGGGGACAGGGGTAACTGAAGCTTTCTTT. Translated: CSVRLGTGVTEAFF.

The count of this clone is one. The chain combines TRBV2 with TRBJ1-2, with TRBD1 matching over 9 bases. Germline V gives CDR1 SNHLY, CDR2 FYNNEI. The V and J ends lost 0 bases and 13 bases, in that order; junction bases with no gene match: 6. The CDR3 sequence is 13 residues long. The CDR3 here is CASSEARTGDFTF. The CDR3 nucleotides read TGTGCCAGCAGTGAAGCGCGGACAGGGGACTTCACCTTC.

The chain uses TRBV4-2 and TRBJ2-1; 11 nucleotides align to TRBD2. In germline, CDR1 is LGHNA, CDR2 YNFKEQ. The CDR3 runs to 17 residues. The V gene end was trimmed by 5 bases and the J gene end by 0 bases; junction bases not matched to a gene: 6. The DNA for the CDR3 is TGTGCCAGCAGCTTGCGACTAGCGGGAACCTCCTACAATGAGCAGTTCTTC. This translates into CASSLRLAGTSYNEQFF.

The V gene is TRBV9, the J gene TRBJ1-3; D possibly corresponds to TRBD1 (6 bases). This CDR3 has 15 residues. V dropped 2 bases and J dropped 4 bases, with 13 bases sitting between them. Germline assignment: CDR1 SGDLS and CDR2 YYNGEE. The CDR3 sequence: CASSVLQGPGNTIYF. DNA for the CDR3: TGTGCCAGCAGCGTCTTGCAGGGGCCAGGAAACACCATATATTTT.

The chain recombines TRBV29-1 with TRBJ2-7; possible D gene TRBD2, 6 bases. Germline V CDR1 and CDR2: SQVTM, ANQGSEA. V lost 6 bases to trimming and J lost 2 bases, with 11 bases between them. There are 12 residues in the CDR3. The CDR3, as DNA: TGCAGCGTCGGGACTTTCACCTACGAGCAGTACTTC. Protein: CSVGTFTYEQYF.

V is TRBV4-2 and J is TRBJ1-3; D not resolved. CDR3 length equals 12 residues. Trimming took off 4 bases at V and 3 bases at J, with 4 bases between the two ends. Germline V gives CDR1 LGHNA, CDR2 YNFKEQ. The CDR3 nucleotides read TGTGCCAGCAGCCCGGGTGGAAACACCATATATTTT. Protein product: CASSPGGNTIYF.

J is TRBJ1-2 and V is TRBV18, with 8 bases aligning to TRBD1. Germline trimming cut 4 bases from V and 3 bases from J; bases unmatched to any gene: 7. Germline CDR1 reads KGHSH; CDR2 reads LQKENI. The CDR3 sequence is 15 residues long. The DNA for the CDR3 is TGTGCCAGCTCACTACGGACAGGGATTGACTATGGCTACACCTTC. Residues: CASSLRTGIDYGYTF.